The 9 T cell receptor beta chains below all came from one sample that was sequenced in a study of T-cell reconstitution after alpha-beta-depleted transplantation in children. Preparation of the TCRbeta library involved a method that used unique molecular identifiers. From the PCR reads, TCRdb called clonotypes with MiXCR, one entry per CDR3 protein. The sample carries 250,000 to 400,000 distinct CDR3 sequences, approximately 23% recorded once. The sequenced sample was PBMCs, mostly from graft donor cells, obtained 180 days after TCRalphabeta/CD19-depleted stem cell transplant. Receptors originate from a male patient aged 10 to 17 who had a stem cell transplant for acute lymphoblastic leukemia, so the T cells may come from the graft donor.

This clonotype came up a few times. The chain couples TRBV20-1 to TRBJ1-6; 9 bases are shared with TRBD1. V was pared by 5 bases and J by 0 bases, with 8 bases of the junction left unmatched. The germline CDR1 and CDR2 sequences are DFQATT and SNEGSKA (reference sequence). CDR3 length: 17 amino acids. Written as DNA, the CDR3 is TGCAGTGCTGGGGGGACAGGGCTGAGCTCCTATAATTCACCCCTCCACTTT. Its protein product is CSAGGTGLSSYNSPLHF.

This clonotype was observed a few times. The chain joins TRBV7-2 to TRBJ2-3; D is unclear. Deletions cut 3 bases from V and 0 bases from J, with 7 bases between. The germline V gene has CDR1 SGHTA and CDR2 FQGNSA. CDR3 size: 14 residues. The CDR3 DNA reads TGTGCCAGCAGCTTCTCTTCTAGCACAGATACGCAGTATTTT. It specifies CASSFSSSTDTQYF.

This clonotype has just a few counts. The V gene is TRBV11-2, the J gene TRBJ2-5; 9 nucleotides align to TRBD2. V was pared by 4 bases and J by 4 bases, with 10 bases of the junction left unmatched. This CDR3 is 16 amino acids long. Germline V gives CDR1 SGHAT, CDR2 FQNNGV. CDR3 protein: CASSYVAGERIETQYF. The CDR3 DNA reads TGTGCCAGCAGCTACGTAGCGGGAGAGAGGATAGAGACCCAGTACTTC.

The V and J genes are TRBV3-1 and TRBJ2-3; TRBD2 agrees at 12 bases. The CDR3 runs to 16 residues. Germline CDR1 LGHDT, CDR2 YNNKEL (reference sequence). V lost 1 base to trimming and J lost 3 bases; unmatched junction nucleotides: 2. In nucleotides, the CDR3 is TGTGCCAGCAGCCAAGGACTAGCGGGAGTTACAGATACGCAGTATTTT. Translated: CASSQGLAGVTDTQYF.

This chain links TRBV5-6 with TRBJ1-1; D unresolved. Germline loops: CDR1 SGHDT, CDR2 YYEEEE. Trimming took 5 bases from V and 0 from J, leaving 14 bases between them. This CDR3 is built from 15 residues. CDR3 DNA sequence: TGTGCCAGCAGGTCGGGTGTATGGATGAACACTGAAGCTTTCTTT. It encodes CASRSGVWMNTEAFF.

The genes are TRBV4-2 and TRBJ2-2, with TRBD2 identical over 12 bases. J lost 8 bases, V lost 0 bases, and 7 bases had no gene match. Germline CDR1 and CDR2: LGHNA and YNFKEQ. The CDR3 is 17 residues long. DNA of the CDR3: TGTGCCAGCAGCCAAGATGAATCCCTAGCGGGAGGGGGGGAGCTGTTTTTT. Translated, it gives CASSQDESLAGGGELFF.

This clonotype was found a few times. The chain carries TRBV20-1 and TRBJ2-7; 8 positions agree with TRBD1. Germline CDR1 and CDR2: DFQATT and SNEGSKA (reference sequence). The CDR3 spans 13 residues. The V gene end was trimmed by 5 bases and the J gene end by 3 bases; junction bases not matched to a gene: 6. DNA of the CDR3: TGCAGTGCTGACGGACAGGGTGGCTACGAGCAGTACTTC. Protein sequence: CSADGQGGYEQYF.

This chain joins TRBV7-9 and TRBJ2-3; weak D call: TRBD2 (5 bases). V was trimmed by 6 bases and J by 3 bases, leaving 16 bases between them. The CDR3 loop spans 15 amino acids. CDR1 is SEHNR and CDR2 is FQNEAQ in the germline V gene (reference sequence). In DNA form, the CDR3 reads TGTGCCAGCAGATCCCGGGGTGTGCAGACAGATACGCAGTATTTT. Protein product: CASRSRGVQTDTQYF.

V gene TRBV12-3 or TRBV12-4 combines with J gene TRBJ2-5; TRBD1 or TRBD2 may be the D gene (6 bases each). There are 16 residues in the CDR3. Trimming cost V 5 bases and J 2 bases, with 18 bases left between them. CDR3 protein: CASSPGAELGQETQYF. The CDR3 DNA reads TGTGCCAGCAGTCCGGGGGCTGAATTGGGGCAAGAGACCCAGTACTTC.